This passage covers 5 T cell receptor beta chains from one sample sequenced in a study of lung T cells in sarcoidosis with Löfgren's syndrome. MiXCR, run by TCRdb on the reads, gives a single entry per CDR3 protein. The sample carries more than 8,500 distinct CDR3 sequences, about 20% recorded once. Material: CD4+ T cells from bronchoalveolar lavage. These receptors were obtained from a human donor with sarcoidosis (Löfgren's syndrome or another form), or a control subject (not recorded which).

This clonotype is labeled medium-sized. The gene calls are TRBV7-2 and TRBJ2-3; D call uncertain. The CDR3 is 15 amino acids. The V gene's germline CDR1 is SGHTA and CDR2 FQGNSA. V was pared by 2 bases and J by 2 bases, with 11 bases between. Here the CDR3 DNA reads TGTGCCAGCAGCTTACTTTGGCGGTACACAGATACGCAGTATTTT. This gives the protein CASSLLWRYTDTQYF.

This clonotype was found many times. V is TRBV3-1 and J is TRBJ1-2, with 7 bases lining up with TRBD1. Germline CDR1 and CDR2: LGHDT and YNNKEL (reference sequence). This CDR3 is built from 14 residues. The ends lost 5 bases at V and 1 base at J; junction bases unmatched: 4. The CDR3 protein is CASSGTEVNYGYTF. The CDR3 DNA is TGTGCCAGCAGCGGGACAGAAGTTAACTATGGCTACACCTTC.

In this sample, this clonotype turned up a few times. The CDR3 DNA is TGTGCCAGCAGTTACCCCCAGGGGATCACCGGGGAGCTGTTTTTT. This codes for CASSYPQGITGELFF. The J gene is TRBJ2-2, the V gene TRBV6-6, with D possibly being TRBD1 (6 bases). V shed 2 bases and J shed 4 bases, with 11 bases lying between them. Germline CDR1 and CDR2: MNHNY and SVGAGI (reference sequence). The CDR3 consists of 15 residues.

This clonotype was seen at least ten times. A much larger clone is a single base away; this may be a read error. As DNA, the CDR3 is TGCAGTACTACTCTAGCGGGCCCCTACAATGAGCAGTTCTTC. This gives the protein CSTTLAGPYNEQFF. The rearrangement links TRBV20-1 to TRBJ2-1, with TRBD2 identical over 8 bases. With 8 bases clipped from V and 2 bases from J, the junction kept 8 bases outside the gene matches. This CDR3 has 14 residues. The germline V gene has CDR1 DFQATT and CDR2 SNEGSKA (reference sequence).

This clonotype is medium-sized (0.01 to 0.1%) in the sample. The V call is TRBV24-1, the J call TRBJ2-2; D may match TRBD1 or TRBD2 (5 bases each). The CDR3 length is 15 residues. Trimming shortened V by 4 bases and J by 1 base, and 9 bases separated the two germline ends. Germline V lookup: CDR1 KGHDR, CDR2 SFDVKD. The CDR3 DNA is TGTGCCACCAGTGAATTGGGACGGAACACCGGGGAGCTGTTTTTT. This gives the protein CATSELGRNTGELFF.